This T cell receptor beta chain was obtained from a study of OX40 agonist ivuxolimab in advanced cancers. For the study at large: Patients' therapy was ivuxolimab, an antibody that acts as an agonist of OX40 (CD134). Patients were treated with intravenous ivuxolimab, dosed at 0.01 to 10 mg/kg and infused every 2 weeks.

A note on this clone: Its target is unknown.

Deletions cut 3 bases from V and 2 bases from J, with 17 bases between. This CDR3 spans 16 amino acids. From germline, CDR1 is MRHNA and CDR2 SNTAGT. The method was immunoSEQ multiplex PCR; TCRdb's version includes in-frame clones alone and lacks a portion of them. The sample records nearly 55,000 clones, about 89% being singletons. Study-wide results and limits: Several nonresponders also turned out to have low normalized T-cell clonal expansion.

The sequence was collected from an adult with an advanced solid tumor such as melanoma, head and neck, liver or kidney cancer. The sample consisted of CD4+ or CD8+ T cells sorted from blood, taken in a trial of the OX40 agonist ivuxolimab. V gene TRBV6-4 combines with J gene TRBJ2-7, with TRBD1 as a possible D gene (6 bases). This CDR3 is CASSERVGGRTYEQYF. The CDR3 DNA reads TGTGCCAGCAGTGAAAGGGTTGGGGGCAGGACCTACGAGCAGTACTTC.